The 13 T cell receptor beta chains below all came from one sample that was sequenced in a study of blood T cell repertoires in COVID-19. The method was immunoSEQ multiplex PCR; TCRdb's version includes in-frame clones alone and lacks a portion of them. The sample includes under 350,000 clones, around 87% of them seen just once. The specimen was peripheral blood. Receptors originate from a man aged 18 to 30 with active or convalescent COVID-19.

V usage is TRBV3-1 (or the pseudogene TRBV3-2) and J usage is TRBJ2-3; tentatively, D is TRBD1 (6 bases). V shed 6 bases and J shed 3 bases, with 19 bases lying between them. Looked up from germline, CDR1 is LGHDT and CDR2 is YNNKEL (reference sequence). The CDR3 runs to 16 residues. The CDR3 DNA sequence: TGTGCCAGCAGTCAGACCGGGACACCTCCTACAGATACGCAGTATTTT. This gives the protein CASSQTGTPPTDTQYF.

J is TRBJ2-1 and V is TRBV19, with 7 positions matching TRBD2. The CDR3 consists of 16 residues. The junction had 23 bases not matched to a gene; V was cut back by 7 bases and J by 14 bases. CDR1 is LNHDA, CDR2 SQIVND, per germline (reference sequence). The CDR3 spells CASTEAGFTSSTEKFF. CDR3 nucleotides: TGTGCCAGTACCGAAGCGGGGTTCACCTCCTCAACCGAAAAGTTCTTC.

The rearrangement links TRBV12-5 to TRBJ1-5, with TRBD1 identical over 7 bases. The CDR3 spans 12 residues. V lost 6 bases to trimming and J lost 15 bases; unmatched junction nucleotides: 11. Germline V lookup: CDR1 LGHNT, CDR2 FRNRAP. CDR3 nucleotide sequence: TGTGCTAGTGGGCTCGGGACAGATAAGGCGCATTTT. It yields the protein CASGLGTDKAHF. Filled out from reference TRBV12-5 and TRBJ1-5, the complete variable domain reads DARVTQTPRHKVTEMGQEVTMRCQPILGHNTVFWYRQTMMQGLELLAYFRNRAPLDDSGMPKDRFSAEMPDATLATLKIQPSEPRDSAVYFCASGLGTDKAHFGDGTRLSIL.

The J gene is TRBJ1-2, the V gene TRBV6-5, with D possibly matching TRBD1 (5 bases). V was trimmed by 7 bases and J by 9 bases, leaving 12 bases between them. Germline CDR1 and CDR2: MNHEY and SVGAGI. The CDR3 runs 11 residues. The CDR3 region has the DNA TGTGCCAGCACCCCCGGGGGTAGCTACACCTTC. Its translation: CASTPGGSYTF.

The CDR3 nucleotides read TGTGCCAGCAGCACTAATGGGGCTGAGGAGACCCAGTACTTC. Its translation is CASSTNGAEETQYF. The genes are TRBV7-3 and TRBJ2-5; D perhaps matches TRBD1 (5 bases). V dropped 5 bases and J dropped 5 bases, with 15 bases sitting between them. Germline CDR1 is SGHTA and CDR2 is FQGTGA. There are 14 residues in the CDR3.

The chain uses TRBV7-3 and TRBJ2-3; D is perhaps TRBD1 (6 bases). Germline CDR1 is SGHTA and CDR2 is FQGTGA. CDR3 length: 15 amino acids. With 2 bases removed from V and 5 bases from J, the gap between germline ends came to 14 bases. The CDR3, as DNA: TGTGCCAGCAGCTTATCAGGGGCCGGAGGAGATACGCAGTATTTT. Translating it yields CASSLSGAGGDTQYF.

V and J are TRBV2 and TRBJ1-6, with 8 nucleotides matching TRBD1. The CDR3 extends over 15 amino acids. Per the germline V gene, CDR1 is SNHLY and CDR2 is FYNNEI. Trimming took 5 bases from V and 2 from J; bases not matched to a gene: 2. The CDR3 is CASSRTGTYNSPLHF. Written as DNA, the CDR3 is TGTGCCAGCAGTAGGACAGGGACCTATAATTCACCCCTCCACTTT.

The rearrangement joins TRBV5-6 to TRBJ2-5; a weak D match, TRBD2 (5 bases). Germline values: CDR1 SGHDT, CDR2 YYEEEE. Trimming removed 3 bases at V and 3 bases at J, with 18 bases between. CDR3 length: 16 residues. The chain's CDR3 is CASSSPIRPEEETQYF. CDR3 in DNA: TGTGCCAGCAGCTCCCCAATCAGGCCGGAGGAAGAGACCCAGTACTTC.

This clone was recorded only once. V gene TRBV7-2 combines with J gene TRBJ2-7, with TRBD2 identical over 8 bases. The V and J ends lost 1 base and 0 bases, in that order; junction bases with no gene match: 5. This CDR3 has 16 amino acids. Germline V CDR1 and CDR2: SGHTA, FQGNSA. This chain's CDR3 is CASSLELSGSSYEQYF. The CDR3 DNA reads as TGTGCCAGCAGCTTAGAGTTGAGCGGGAGCTCCTACGAGCAGTACTTC.

The chain joins TRBV4-2 to TRBJ2-3; 8 nucleotides line up with TRBD2. The V gene end was trimmed by 2 bases and the J gene end by 1 base; junction bases not matched to a gene: 8. The CDR3 is 17 amino acids. CDR1 is LGHNA, CDR2 YNFKEQ, per germline. The CDR3: CASSQQIAGRGTDTQYF. The CDR3 DNA reads as TGTGCCAGCAGCCAACAAATAGCGGGGAGGGGCACAGATACGCAGTATTTT.

This clone was seen only a few times. This chain links TRBV29-1 with TRBJ1-1; 7 bases match TRBD1. Germline-derived CDR1 and CDR2 are SQVTM and ANQGSEA. Trimming took 6 bases from V and 9 from J; bases not matched to a gene: 16. The CDR3 length is 14 residues. CDR3 residues: CSVENPGQRGKAFF. CDR3 bases: TGCAGCGTAGAAAACCCGGGACAGAGGGGAAAAGCTTTCTTT.

This clone has just one count. The chain carries TRBV27 and TRBJ1-5; TRBD1 might be the D (6 bases). Germline assignment: CDR1 MNHEY and CDR2 SMNVEV (reference sequence). V shed 5 bases and J shed 7 bases, with 12 bases lying between them. This CDR3 region has 13 residues. The CDR3 DNA follows: TGTGCCAGCAGTGGGGGGGGCGGACAGCCCCAGCATTTT. Protein: CASSGGGGQPQHF.

The rearrangement uses TRBV23-1 and TRBJ2-3, with D maybe TRBD2 (7 bases). TRBV23-1 is classed as an ORF, of uncertain function. The CDR3 extends over 15 amino acids. V shed 10 bases and J shed 2 bases, with 19 bases lying between them. This CDR3 is CAIPNRGGHTDTQYF. As DNA, the CDR3 is TGCGCCATTCCTAATAGGGGGGGGCACACAGATACGCAGTATTTT.